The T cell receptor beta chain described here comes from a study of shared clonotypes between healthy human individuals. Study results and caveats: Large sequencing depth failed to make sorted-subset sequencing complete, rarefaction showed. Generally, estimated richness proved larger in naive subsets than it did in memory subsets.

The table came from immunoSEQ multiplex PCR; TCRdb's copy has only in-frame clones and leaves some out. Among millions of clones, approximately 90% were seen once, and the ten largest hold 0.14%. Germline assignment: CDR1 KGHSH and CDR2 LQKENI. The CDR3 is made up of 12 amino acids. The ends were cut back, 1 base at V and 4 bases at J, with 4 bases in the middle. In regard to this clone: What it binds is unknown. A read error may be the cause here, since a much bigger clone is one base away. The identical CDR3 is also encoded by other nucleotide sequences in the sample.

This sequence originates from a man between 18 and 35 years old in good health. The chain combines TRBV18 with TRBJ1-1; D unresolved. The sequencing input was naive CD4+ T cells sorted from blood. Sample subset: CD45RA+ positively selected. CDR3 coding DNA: TGTGCCAGCTCACCACTTAGCACTGAAGCTTTCTTT. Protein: CASSPLSTEAFF.